A single T cell receptor beta chain is shown here with its context. These data originate in a study of control samples from healthy donors and cancer patients. Assay used: immunoSEQ multiplex PCR; TCRdb lists only in-frame clones, some missing. The sample includes some 130,000 clones, nearly 90% of them seen just once. Looked up from germline, CDR1 is SGHAT and CDR2 is FQNNGV. With 5 bases removed from V and 3 bases from J, the gap between germline ends came to 7 bases. CDR3 size: 13 residues. V and J are TRBV11-2 and TRBJ2-2, with D possibly TRBD2 on 5 matching bases. The sequenced sample was PBMCs. The TCR sequence derives from a man aged 50 to 59 with head and neck cancer. The CDR3 DNA reads as TGTGCCAGCAGCCCGGGGTACACCGGGGAGCTGTTTTTT. It is translated as CASSPGYTGELFF.